This is a list of T cell receptor beta chains from one sample in a study of blood T cell repertoires in COVID-19. Data came from immunoSEQ multiplex PCR; TCRdb stores just in-frame clones and leaves some out. The sample lists 55,000 to 70,000 clones; around 80% were seen once. Sample: peripheral blood. All receptors derive from a woman aged 60 to 75 with acute or convalescent COVID-19. CDR3s include the opening cysteine and the closing phenylalanine or tryptophan. Clone sizes are given selectively: once, few, many, or a class where the clone is expanded.

size	V	J	CDR3
-	TRBV23-1	TRBJ1-1	CASSQSQGPNTEAFF
-	TRBV9	TRBJ1-4	CASSTRDNEEKLFF
-	TRBV25-1	TRBJ1-1	CASSVGGSNTEAFF
-	TRBV7-2	TRBJ2-3	CASSLGGGPDTQYF
-	TRBV6-5	TRBJ1-4	CASSYAGQPNEKLFF
once	TRBV11-2	TRBJ1-4	CASSLQGRKLFF
-	TRBV2	TRBJ2-5	CASSSGREETQYF
-	TRBV6-5	TRBJ1-1	CASSRLQNTEAFF
-	TRBV24-1	TRBJ2-1	CATSDAGTRSDEQFF
-	TRBV24-1	TRBJ2-2	CATSDPNINTGELFF
-	TRBV7-8	TRBJ1-5	CASSLDSGSNQPQHF
-	TRBV2	TRBJ1-3	CASSEVGTGVGNTIYF
-	TRBV19	TRBJ2-2	CASSRTQGAPTGELFF
-	TRBV3-1/TRBV3-2	TRBJ2-2	CASSQGGATGELFF
-	TRBV4-3	TRBJ2-3	CASSQASGGSTDTQYF
once	TRBV5-1	TRBJ2-7	CASSTQGQGQYF
once	TRBV12-5	TRBJ2-4	CASGRRGLDIQYF
-	TRBV5-4	TRBJ1-2	CASSSWGDYGYTF
-	TRBV27	TRBJ2-1	CASSYPGSGGKEQFF
-	TRBV4-3	TRBJ2-1	CASSQGLAGGEQFF
-	TRBV24-1	TRBJ1-1	CATSDGHTEAFF
-	TRBV5-1	TRBJ2-7	CASRWTGTASYEQYF
-	TRBV7-2	TRBJ2-1	CASSLSPSGGAGEQFF
-	TRBV2	TRBJ2-3	CASGNPGLGDTQYF
-	TRBV2	TRBJ1-6	CASTVAEYSPLHF
-	TRBV19	TRBJ1-1	CASSTTGRTEAFF
-	TRBV5-4	TRBJ2-7	CASSFSGGASYEQYF
few	TRBV29-1	TRBJ2-3	CSVDRTANPHTQYF
-	TRBV7-8	TRBJ2-3	CASSLGGTPVDKYF
-	TRBV7-2	TRBJ2-1	CASSWRAGASYNEQFF
-	TRBV7-2	TRBJ2-5	CASSLVLQETQYF
-	TRBV30	TRBJ1-2	CAWSIKEGYTF
-	TRBV5-4	TRBJ2-5	CASSFWDREETQYF
-	TRBV29-1	TRBJ1-2	CSTPGQHYGYTF
once	TRBV19	TRBJ2-4	CASSIDLLKNIQYF
-	TRBV9	TRBJ1-2	CASSVVTGGYTF
-	TRBV29-1	TRBJ1-2	CSVDRGYTF
-	TRBV5-1	TRBJ2-1	CASSLDVAGGNEQFF
few	TRBV3-1/TRBV3-2	TRBJ1-2	CASSQVRGSGGYTF
-	TRBV9	TRBJ1-1	CASSVLAGAAEAFF
-	TRBV6-5	TRBJ2-7	CASSYPRQHEQYF
-	TRBV6-5	TRBJ2-3	CASRPTGLSTDTQYF
-	TRBV27	TRBJ2-3	CASSFRTGVVTDTQYF
once	TRBV14	TRBJ2-2	CASSQVQGTGELFF
-	TRBV2	TRBJ2-7	CASSMRLTGFNEQYF
-	TRBV29-1	TRBJ1-2	CSVDDRRGINYGYTF
-	TRBV15	TRBJ1-2	CATSREGDLGGYTF
-	TRBV7-9	TRBJ2-7	CASGGRDSTYEQYF
-	TRBV6-5	TRBJ1-2	CASSYSPGEGYGYTF
-	TRBV14	TRBJ2-3	CASSHGKLGRSDTQYF
once	TRBV2	TRBJ1-5	CASSESGGAATEPQHF
-	TRBV3-1/TRBV3-2	TRBJ1-6	CASRQGVSDSPLHF
-	TRBV7-9	TRBJ2-5	CASSFSVLETQYF
-	TRBV5-1	TRBJ1-2	CASSAGAGQVRGYTF
-	TRBV5-1	TRBJ1-1	CASSLAPYTEAFF
-	TRBV30	TRBJ1-6	CAWMRENSPLHF
once	TRBV18	TRBJ2-3	CASSGLAGGLGTDTQYF
few	TRBV5-1	TRBJ1-5	CASSSVGAQGQPQHF
-	TRBV4-2	TRBJ2-1	CASSQAPLGDNEQFF